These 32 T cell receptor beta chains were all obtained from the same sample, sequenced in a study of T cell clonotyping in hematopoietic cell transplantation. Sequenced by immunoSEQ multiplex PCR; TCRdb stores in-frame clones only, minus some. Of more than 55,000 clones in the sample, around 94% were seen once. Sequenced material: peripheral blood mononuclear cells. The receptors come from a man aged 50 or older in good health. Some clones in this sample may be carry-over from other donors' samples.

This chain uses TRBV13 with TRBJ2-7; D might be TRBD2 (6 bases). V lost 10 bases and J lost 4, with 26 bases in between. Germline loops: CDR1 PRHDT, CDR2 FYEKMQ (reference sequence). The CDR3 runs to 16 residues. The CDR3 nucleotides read TGTGCCACAACCGCCGCGGTAGTCTCGACTAGTTACGAGCAGTACTTC. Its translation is CATTAAVVSTSYEQYF.

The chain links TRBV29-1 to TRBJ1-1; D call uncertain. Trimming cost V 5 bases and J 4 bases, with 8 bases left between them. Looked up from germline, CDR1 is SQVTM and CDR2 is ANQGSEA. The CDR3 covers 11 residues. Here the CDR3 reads CSVSRSTEAFF. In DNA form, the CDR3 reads TGCAGCGTTAGCAGGAGCACTGAAGCTTTCTTT.

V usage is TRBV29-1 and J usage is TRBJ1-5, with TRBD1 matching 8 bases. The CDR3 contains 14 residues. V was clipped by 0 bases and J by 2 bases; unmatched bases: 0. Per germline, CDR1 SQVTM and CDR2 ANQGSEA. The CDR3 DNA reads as TGCAGCGTTGAAGAGACAGGGGGCAATCAGCCCCAGCATTTT. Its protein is CSVEETGGNQPQHF.

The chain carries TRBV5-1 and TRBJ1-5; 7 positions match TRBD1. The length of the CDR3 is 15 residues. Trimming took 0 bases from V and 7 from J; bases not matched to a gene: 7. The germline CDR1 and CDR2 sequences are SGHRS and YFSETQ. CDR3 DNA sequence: TGCGCCAGCAGCTTGGCCGGGCAGGGGGGGCAGCCCCAGCATTTT. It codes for CASSLAGQGGQPQHF.

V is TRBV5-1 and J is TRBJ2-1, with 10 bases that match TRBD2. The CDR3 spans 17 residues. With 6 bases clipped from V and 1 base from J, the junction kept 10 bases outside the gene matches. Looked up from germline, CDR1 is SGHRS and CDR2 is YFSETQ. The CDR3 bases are TGCGCCAGCACTTCCTCAATACTAGCGGGGTCCTACAATGAGCAGTTCTTC. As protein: CASTSSILAGSYNEQFF.

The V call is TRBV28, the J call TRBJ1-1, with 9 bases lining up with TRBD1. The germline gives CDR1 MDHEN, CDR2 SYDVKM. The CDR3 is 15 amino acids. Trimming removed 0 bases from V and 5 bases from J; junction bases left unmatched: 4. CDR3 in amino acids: CASSLWDRGLTEAFF. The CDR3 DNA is TGTGCCAGCAGTTTATGGGACAGGGGCCTTACTGAAGCTTTCTTT. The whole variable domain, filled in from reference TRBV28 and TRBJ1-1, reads DVKVTQSSRYLVKRTGEKVFLECVQDMDHENMFWYRQDPGLGLRLIYFSYDVKMKEKGDIPEGYSVSREKKERFSLILESASTNQTSMYLCASSLWDRGLTEAFFGQGTRLTVV.

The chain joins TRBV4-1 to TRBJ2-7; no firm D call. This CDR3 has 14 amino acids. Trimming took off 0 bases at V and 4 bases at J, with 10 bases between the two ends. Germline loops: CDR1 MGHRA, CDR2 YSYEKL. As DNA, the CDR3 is TGCGCCAGCAGCCAAGATAGTACGTTTTACGAGCAGTACTTC. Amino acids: CASSQDSTFYEQYF.

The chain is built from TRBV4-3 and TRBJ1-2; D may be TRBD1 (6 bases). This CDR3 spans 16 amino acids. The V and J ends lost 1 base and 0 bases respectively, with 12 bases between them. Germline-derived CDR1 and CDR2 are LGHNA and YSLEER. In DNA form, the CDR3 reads TGCGCCAGCAGCCAAGCAGGGGCTTTAGCTAACTATGGCTACACCTTC. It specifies CASSQAGALANYGYTF.

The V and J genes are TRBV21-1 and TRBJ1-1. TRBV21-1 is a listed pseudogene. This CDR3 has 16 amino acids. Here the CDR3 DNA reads TGTGCCAGCAGCAAAGACAGGGGAAGGGAGGGCACTGAAGCTTTCTTT. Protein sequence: CASSKDRGREGTEAFF.

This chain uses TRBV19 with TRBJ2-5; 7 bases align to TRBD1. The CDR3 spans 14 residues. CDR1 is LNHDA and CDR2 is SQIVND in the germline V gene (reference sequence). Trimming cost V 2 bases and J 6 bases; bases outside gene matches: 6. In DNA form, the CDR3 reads TGTGCCAGTAGTATAACACAGGGGCAAAAGACCCAGTACTTC. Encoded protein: CASSITQGQKTQYF.

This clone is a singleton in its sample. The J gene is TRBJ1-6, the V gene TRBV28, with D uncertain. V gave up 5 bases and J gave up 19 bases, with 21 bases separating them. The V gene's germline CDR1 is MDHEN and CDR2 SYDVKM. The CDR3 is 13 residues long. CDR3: CASSRRPNVSGHF. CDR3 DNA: TGTGCCAGCAGTCGGCGACCGAACGTTTCGGGACACTTT.

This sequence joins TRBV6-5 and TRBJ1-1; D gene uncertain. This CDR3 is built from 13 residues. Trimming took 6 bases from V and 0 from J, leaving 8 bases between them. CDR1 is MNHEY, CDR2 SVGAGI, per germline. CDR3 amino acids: CASRPGVNTEAFF. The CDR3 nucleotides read TGTGCCAGCAGACCAGGAGTGAACACTGAAGCTTTCTTT.

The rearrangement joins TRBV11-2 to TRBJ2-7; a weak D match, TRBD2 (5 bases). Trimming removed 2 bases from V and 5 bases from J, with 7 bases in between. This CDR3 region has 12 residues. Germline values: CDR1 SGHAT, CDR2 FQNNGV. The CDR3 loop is CASSLHGNEQYF. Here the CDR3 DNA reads TGTGCCAGCAGCTTACACGGGAACGAGCAGTACTTC.

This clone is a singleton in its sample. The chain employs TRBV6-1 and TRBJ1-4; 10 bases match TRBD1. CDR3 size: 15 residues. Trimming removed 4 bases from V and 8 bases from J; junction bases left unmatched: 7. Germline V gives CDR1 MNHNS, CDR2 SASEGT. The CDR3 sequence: CASSGWTGGNEKLFF. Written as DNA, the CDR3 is TGTGCCAGCAGTGGGTGGACAGGGGGGAACGAAAAACTGTTTTTT.

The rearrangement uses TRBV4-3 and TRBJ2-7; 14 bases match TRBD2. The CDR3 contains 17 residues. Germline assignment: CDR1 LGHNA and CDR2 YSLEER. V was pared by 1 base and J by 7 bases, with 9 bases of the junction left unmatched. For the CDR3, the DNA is TGCGCCAGCAGCCAAGGGCGACTAGCGGGAGGGCCGGAGGAGCAGTACTTC. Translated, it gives CASSQGRLAGGPEEQYF.

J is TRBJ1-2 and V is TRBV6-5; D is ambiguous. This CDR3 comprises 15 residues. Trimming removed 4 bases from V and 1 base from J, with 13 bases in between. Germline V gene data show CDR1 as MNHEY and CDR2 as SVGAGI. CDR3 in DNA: TGTGCCAGCAGTTCTCGTATTCGGTTTAACTATGGCTACACCTTC. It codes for CASSSRIRFNYGYTF.

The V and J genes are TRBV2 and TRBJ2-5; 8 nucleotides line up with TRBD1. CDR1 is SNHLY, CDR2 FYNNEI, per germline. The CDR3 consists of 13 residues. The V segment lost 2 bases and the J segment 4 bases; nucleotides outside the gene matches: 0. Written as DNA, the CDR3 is TGTGCCAGCAGTGAAACAGGGGGAGAGACCCAGTACTTC. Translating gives CASSETGGETQYF.

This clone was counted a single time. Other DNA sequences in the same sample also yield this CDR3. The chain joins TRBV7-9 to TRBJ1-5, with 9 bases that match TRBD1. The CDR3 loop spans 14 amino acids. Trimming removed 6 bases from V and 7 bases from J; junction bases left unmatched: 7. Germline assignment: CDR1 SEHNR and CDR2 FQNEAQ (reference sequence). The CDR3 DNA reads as TGTGCCAGCAGTCTGGGACAGGGAGGCCAGCCCCAGCATTTT. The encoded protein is CASSLGQGGQPQHF.

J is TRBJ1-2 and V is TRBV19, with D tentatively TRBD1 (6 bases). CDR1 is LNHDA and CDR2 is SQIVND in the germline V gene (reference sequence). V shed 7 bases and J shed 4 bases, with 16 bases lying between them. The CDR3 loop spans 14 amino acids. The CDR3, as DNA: TGTGCCAGTAATCCGGACAGCAGTCTCTATGGCTACACCTTC. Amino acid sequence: CASNPDSSLYGYTF.

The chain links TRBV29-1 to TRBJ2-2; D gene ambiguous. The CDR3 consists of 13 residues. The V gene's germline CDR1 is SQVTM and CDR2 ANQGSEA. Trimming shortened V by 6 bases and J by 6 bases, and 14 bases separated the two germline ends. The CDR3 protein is CSVYSVRAGELFF. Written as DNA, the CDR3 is TGCAGCGTATACAGCGTCCGTGCCGGGGAGCTGTTTTTT.

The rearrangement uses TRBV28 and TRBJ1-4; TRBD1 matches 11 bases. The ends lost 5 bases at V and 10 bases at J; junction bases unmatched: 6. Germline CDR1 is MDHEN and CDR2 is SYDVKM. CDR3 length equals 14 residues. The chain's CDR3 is CASSGPGQGGKLFF. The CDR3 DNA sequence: TGTGCCAGCAGTGGACCGGGACAGGGGGGAAAACTGTTTTTT.

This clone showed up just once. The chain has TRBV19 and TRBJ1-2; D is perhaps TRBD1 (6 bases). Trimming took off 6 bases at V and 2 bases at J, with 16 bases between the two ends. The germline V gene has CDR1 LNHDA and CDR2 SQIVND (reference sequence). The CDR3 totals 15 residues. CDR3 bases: TGTGCCAGTAGAGACGACGGACAGCTCAACTATGGCTACACCTTC. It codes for CASRDDGQLNYGYTF. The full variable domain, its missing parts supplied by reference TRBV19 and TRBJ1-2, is DGGITQSPKYLFRKEGQNVTLSCEQNLNHDAMYWYRQDPGQGLRLIYYSQIVNDFQKGDIAEGYSVSREKKESFPLTVTSAQKNPTAFYLCASRDDGQLNYGYTFGSGTRLTVV.

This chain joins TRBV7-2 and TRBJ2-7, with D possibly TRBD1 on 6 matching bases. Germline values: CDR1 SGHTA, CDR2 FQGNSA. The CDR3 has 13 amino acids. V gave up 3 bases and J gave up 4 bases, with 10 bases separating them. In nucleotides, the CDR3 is TGTGCCAGCAGCTTGTACAGGGATTACGAGCAGTACTTC. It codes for CASSLYRDYEQYF.

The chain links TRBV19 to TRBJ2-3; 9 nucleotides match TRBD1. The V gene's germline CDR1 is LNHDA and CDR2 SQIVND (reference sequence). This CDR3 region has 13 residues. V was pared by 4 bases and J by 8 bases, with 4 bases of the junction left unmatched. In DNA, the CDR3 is TGTGCCAGTAGTAACGACAGGGGGGGTACGCAGTATTTT. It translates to CASSNDRGGTQYF.

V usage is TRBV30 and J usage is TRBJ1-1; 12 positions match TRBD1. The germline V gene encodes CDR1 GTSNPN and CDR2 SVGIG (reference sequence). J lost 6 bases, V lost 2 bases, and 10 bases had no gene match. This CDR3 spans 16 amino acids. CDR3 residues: CAWSSKPGQGASEAFF. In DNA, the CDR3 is TGTGCCTGGAGTTCAAAACCGGGACAGGGGGCTTCTGAAGCTTTCTTT.

The CDR3 protein is CASSPGTASYEQYF. CDR3 coding DNA: TGTGCCAGCAGTCCCGGGACAGCTTCCTACGAGCAGTACTTC. The chain recombines TRBV27 with TRBJ2-7; 7 bases are shared with TRBD1. V gave up 5 bases and J gave up 1 base; unmatched junction bases: 5. The germline gives CDR1 MNHEY, CDR2 SMNVEV (reference sequence). The CDR3 spans 14 residues.

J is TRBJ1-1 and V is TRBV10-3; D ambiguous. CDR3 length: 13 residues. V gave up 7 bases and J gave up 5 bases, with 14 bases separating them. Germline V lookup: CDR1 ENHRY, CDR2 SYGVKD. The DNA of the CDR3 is TGTGCCATCAAGCCGGCGTCTAAGACTGAAGCTTTCTTT. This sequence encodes CAIKPASKTEAFF.

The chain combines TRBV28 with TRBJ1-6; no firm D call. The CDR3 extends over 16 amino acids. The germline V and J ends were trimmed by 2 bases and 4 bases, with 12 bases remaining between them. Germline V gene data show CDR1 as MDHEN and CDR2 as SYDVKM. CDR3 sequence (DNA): TGTGCCAGCAGTTTACGGGCAGCAGCATATAATTCACCCCTCCACTTT. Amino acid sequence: CASSLRAAAYNSPLHF.

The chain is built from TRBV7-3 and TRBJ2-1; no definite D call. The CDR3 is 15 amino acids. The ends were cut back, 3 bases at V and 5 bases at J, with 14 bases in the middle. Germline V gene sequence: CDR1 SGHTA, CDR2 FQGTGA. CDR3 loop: CASSFWPPPNNEQFF. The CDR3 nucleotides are TGTGCCAGCAGCTTTTGGCCCCCTCCAAACAATGAGCAGTTCTTC.

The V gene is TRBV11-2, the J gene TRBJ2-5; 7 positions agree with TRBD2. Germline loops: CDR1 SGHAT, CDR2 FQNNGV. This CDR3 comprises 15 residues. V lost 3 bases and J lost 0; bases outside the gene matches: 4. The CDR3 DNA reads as TGTGCCAGCAGCTTCGGGAGGTCGTACCAAGAGACCCAGTACTTC. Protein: CASSFGRSYQETQYF.

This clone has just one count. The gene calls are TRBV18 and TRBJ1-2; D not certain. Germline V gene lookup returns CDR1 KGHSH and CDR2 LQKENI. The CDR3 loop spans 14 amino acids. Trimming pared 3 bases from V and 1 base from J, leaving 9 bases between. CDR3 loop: CASSPGYDNYGYTF. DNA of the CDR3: TGTGCCAGCTCACCCGGGTATGATAACTATGGCTACACCTTC.

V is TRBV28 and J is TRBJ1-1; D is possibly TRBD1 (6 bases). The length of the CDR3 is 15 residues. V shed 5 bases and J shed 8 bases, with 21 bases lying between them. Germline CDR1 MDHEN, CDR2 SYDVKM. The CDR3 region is CASSPLGGRHWEAFF. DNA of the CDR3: TGTGCCAGCAGTCCGCTTGGGGGGCGCCACTGGGAAGCTTTCTTT.